This T cell receptor beta chain was observed in a study of identical twins. TCRdb re-analysed the 5' RACE reads in MiXCR, keeping a single row per CDR3 protein. The table records about 890,000 distinct CDR3 sequences, 9% to 15% of them present only once. Germline V lookup: CDR1 SGDLS, CDR2 YYNGEE. This CDR3 has 13 amino acids. The V gene lost 1 base and the J gene lost 7 bases, with 11 bases spanning the gap. This clonotype was seen at least ten times. The antigen is undetermined. Study-wide results and limits: Conclusions came from cross-sectional statistical analysis, not from following the same donors. Out-of-frame alpha sequences common to twins exhibited a surplus of low generation probability. Less excess twin sharing appeared in beta out-of-frame sequences. Zero-insertion findings could be partly confounded by invariant cells (MAIT and iNKT cells).

This same sample was also taken into another study, of yellow fever vaccine responses in identical twins.

The TCR sequence derives from a woman between 18 and 29 years old in good health. Sequencing used PBMCs. The V and J genes are TRBV9 and TRBJ1-2; maybe TRBD1 (5 bases). In DNA form, the CDR3 reads TGTGCCAGCAGCGTACTGGGGGGTGCTGGCTACACCTTC. It translates to CASSVLGGAGYTF.